These 6 T cell receptor beta chains originate from one sample sequenced in a study of shared clonotypes between healthy human individuals. Positive CCR7 selection of CD45RO-negative cells yielded the naive CD8 cells, and terminally differentiated effector memory CD45RA+ cells were excluded. Libraries were prepared by immunoSEQ multiplex PCR; TCRdb keeps only in-frame clonotypes and omits some of them. This table has around 2,100,000 clones, about 95% appearing once. Input material: naive CD8+ T cells sorted from blood. The receptor source for this set is a man aged 18 to 29 in good health.

This clone occurred many times. The V and J genes are TRBV6-4 and TRBJ2-1; 10 bases are a match to TRBD2. The CDR3 contains 15 residues. V lost 6 bases to trimming and J lost 3 bases; unmatched junction nucleotides: 5. Germline V gene lookup returns CDR1 MRHNA and CDR2 SNTAGT. This chain's CDR3 is CASSQSSGGYNEQFF. CDR3 coding DNA: TGTGCCAGCAGCCAATCTAGCGGGGGCTACAATGAGCAGTTCTTC.

The genes are TRBV7-8 and TRBJ2-7, with D tentatively TRBD1 (6 bases). V was shortened by 1 base and J by 7 bases, with 17 bases between the two germline ends. The germline V gene has CDR1 SGHVS and CDR2 FQNEAQ. CDR3 size: 15 residues. CDR3 sequence: CASSLGGQGGIEQYF. The CDR3 coding sequence is TGTGCCAGCAGCTTAGGGGGACAAGGAGGCATAGAGCAGTACTTC. The full variable domain, rest sourced from reference TRBV7-8 and TRBJ2-7, is GAGVSQSPRYKVAKRGQDVALRCDPISGHVSLFWYQQALGQGPEFLTYFQNEAQLDKSGLPSDRFFAERPEGSVSTLKIQRTQQEDSAVYLCASSLGGQGGIEQYFGPGTRLTVT.

This clone was counted once. The chain recombines TRBV11-2 with TRBJ2-1; D not resolved. V gave up 0 bases and J gave up 2 bases, with 8 bases separating them. The CDR3 length is 15 residues. Germline lookup yields CDR1 SGHAT and CDR2 FQNNGV. The DNA for the CDR3 is TGTGCCAGCAGCTTAGAGCTAGTACCCTACAATGAGCAGTTCTTC. Its translation is CASSLELVPYNEQFF.

The chain is built from TRBV9 and TRBJ2-1; the match to TRBD2 covers 8 bases. This CDR3 is built from 16 residues. V was pared by 7 bases and J by 0 bases, with 9 bases of the junction left unmatched. Per germline, CDR1 SGDLS and CDR2 YYNGEE. This CDR3 is CASHGLAGASYNEQFF. Written as DNA, the CDR3 is TGTGCCAGCCATGGACTAGCTGGCGCCTCCTACAATGAGCAGTTCTTC.

The chain combines TRBV7-8 with TRBJ2-1; TRBD1 or TRBD2 may be the D gene (6 bases each). V was cut by 2 bases and J by 6 bases, with 14 bases left in between. This CDR3 comprises 15 residues. Germline V gene lookup returns CDR1 SGHVS and CDR2 FQNEAQ. CDR3 sequence: CASSLPGAIPNEQFF. The CDR3 DNA sequence: TGTGCCAGCAGCTTACCGGGGGCCATCCCCAATGAGCAGTTCTTC.

A note on this clone: Other DNA sequences from this sample encode an identical CDR3 as well. The genes are TRBV27 and TRBJ2-7; 9 bases line up with TRBD2. The CDR3 covers 15 residues. Germline V gene sequence: CDR1 MNHEY, CDR2 SMNVEV (reference sequence). Germline trimming cut 0 bases from V and 1 base from J; bases unmatched to any gene: 1. CDR3 amino acids: CASSLSGLASYEQYF. The CDR3 bases are TGTGCCAGCAGTTTATCGGGACTAGCATCCTACGAGCAGTACTTC.